The sequence of this TCR beta chain was determined in a study of T cells in Graves' hyperthyroidism and ophthalmopathy (dated by TCRdb to between 2018 and 2021). For the wider study: Peripheral blood samples were taken at initial diagnosis, before any treatment was given. An independent validation cohort of around 20 hyperthyroidism patients and 17 patients who later progressed to ophthalmopathy tested prospective prediction of ophthalmopathy. The study also compared thyroid tissue and blood T-cell repertoires from over 5 Graves' hyperthyroidism patients. The approximately 100 discovery patients were randomly divided into training and test sets at a 7:3 ratio. To identify TCR V-J signatures that set the groups apart, the researchers used a discovery cohort of 100 patients, made up of 43 with Graves' ophthalmopathy and approximately 57 with stable Graves' hyperthyroidism. Once sampling was done, hyperthyroidism patients were given methimazole at a starting dose of 30 mg daily, whereas ophthalmopathy patients were given high-dose intravenous methylprednisolone. The paper describes TCR Vbeta CDR3 sequencing of 130 to 150 peripheral blood samples, made up of about 41 ophthalmopathy patients, approximately 73 hyperthyroidism patients and some 17 progressor patients. Here is what the overall study found, with its caveats: No statistical method was used to fix the sample size in advance, and group allocation was not hidden from the investigators. Most expanded thyroid clonotypes (frequency above 0.001) were also found in blood, which suggests that blood repertoires may mirror thyroid immune responses. In validation, the model predicted progression to ophthalmopathy a median of approximately 6.6 months before onset, with approximately 70% sensitivity and just under 75% specificity. Ophthalmopathy was separated from stable hyperthyroidism by a 13 V-J signature model, with around 90% sensitivity and approximately 81% specificity obtained in cross-validation and 80%/75% obtained in testing.

This clonotype was recorded a few times. Its antigen has not been determined. No clone much larger than this one lies a single base away; base qualities are absent. The TCR beta CDR3 regions were amplified from RNA transcripts. A first-round RT-PCR of the TCR CDR3 used the HTBI primer set with the Qiagen OneStep RT-PCR kit. A second multiplex PCR round built the libraries, followed by size selection and purification. Sequencing of the libraries was done on an Illumina HiSeq2000 using paired-end 100 bp reads. As for the original processing: SOAPnuke was used to process the raw data, with reads discarded if the reads contained adapters or uncalled bases, had a mean Phred below 15, or lacked an exact constant-primer or identifier match. High-quality paired reads were merged using COPE v1.2.5, and each unique nucleotide sequence was defined as a clonotype. Clonotypes were aligned to IMGT TRBV, TRBD and TRBJ reference segments using MiTCR v1.1. Only V-J combinations with frequency above 0.0001, covering 99.2% of repertoires, were analysed. The TCS score was defined as F50 (clonal expansion) divided by E x V (chaos), with BLOSUM62-based TCRdist calculated between CDR3 peptides within each V-J. Welch's t-statistics and random forest reduced roughly 500 V-J features to around 14, which were used in a naive Bayes classifier (R e1071). TCRdb trimmed the raw reads at Q25, called clones with MiXCR and kept productive beta chains. Rows matching on CDR3 protein sequence are summarized as one entry with the most common DNA and genes. These V and J calls are TCRdb output, not the study's own analysis. This sample is represented by roughly 300,000 distinct CDR3 sequences; about 15% of them were singletons. Around 24% of the sample lies in the top ten.

V loses 3 bases, J loses 3 bases, and the germline ends lie 15 bases apart. The CDR3 runs 15 amino acids, cysteine and phenylalanine included. Only the CDR3 DNA stays, 45 bases, in frame from base 1. Via the germline V gene, CDR1 is SGHVS and CDR2 FQNEAQ. A patient counted as having stable Graves' hyperthyroidism if no progression to ophthalmopathy occurred over 18 months of follow-up. Hyperthyroidism patients were newly diagnosed, had a disease duration of under 2 months, and were aged 18 to 65 years. Any patient with an uncontrolled infection, another autoimmune disease, pregnancy or lactation was excluded. Diagnoses were established on the basis of clinical symptoms, serum thyroxine and TRAb, thyroid ultrasound, and orbital computed tomography. PBMCs were separated from about 10 ml of fresh peripheral blood using Ficoll-Paque density gradient centrifugation. Total RNA was extracted with Trizol reagent, and quality was checked on an Agilent 2100 Bioanalyzer.

The origin of this receptor is a woman aged 25-40 years with Graves' hyperthyroidism. The sequence links TRBV7-8 to TRBJ2-7; the D gene lacks a confident call. The sample was blood. The DNA is TGTGCCAGCAGCTTTCCCGGTCTTGGGAACTACGAGCAGTACTTC. Its translation reads: CASSFPGLGNYEQYF.